Below are 13 T cell receptor beta chains sequenced from a single sample in a study of identical twins. TCRdb ran MiXCR on the 5' RACE reads and lists one entry per CDR3 protein. The sample comprises about 690,000 distinct CDR3 sequences, less than 7% of which are singletons, and around 2% rests with the top ten. Sequencing used naive T cells sorted from blood. These receptors all stem from a man between 18 and 29 years old in good health.

This clonotype appeared a few times. The gene calls are TRBV11-1 and TRBJ2-3; perhaps TRBD2 as D (6 bases). Deletions cut 2 bases from V and 6 bases from J, with 27 bases between. The germline V gene has CDR1 SGHAT and CDR2 FQDESV (reference sequence). There are 19 residues in the CDR3. CDR3 DNA: TGTGCCAGCAGCTTATTCGGTCATGGGCGGGAACGAGCAGTGGATACGCAGTATTTT. This translates into CASSLFGHGRERAVDTQYF. Using reference TRBV11-1 and TRBJ2-3 for the parts outside the CDR3, the full variable domain is EAEVAQSPRYKITEKSQAVAFWCDPISGHATLYWYRQILGQGPELLVQFQDESVVDDSQLPKDRFSAERLKGVDSTLKIQPAELGDSAMYLCASSLFGHGRERAVDTQYFGPGTRLTVL.

This clonotype was counted ten times or more. This rearrangement joins TRBV25-1 to TRBJ2-1; D possibly uses TRBD1 or TRBD2 (5 bases each). Germline V gives CDR1 MGHDK, CDR2 SYGVNS. Trimming left V 2 bases short and J 6 bases short, with 17 bases between. The CDR3 sequence is 16 residues long. CDR3 loop: CASSEPPGALTNEQFF. For the CDR3, the DNA is TGTGCCAGCAGTGAACCCCCCGGGGCCTTAACCAATGAGCAGTTCTTC.

The chain is built from TRBV12-5 and TRBJ2-2; D tentatively reads TRBD1 or TRBD2 (5 bases each). Germline assignment: CDR1 LGHNT and CDR2 FRNRAP. The CDR3 is made up of 16 amino acids. The germline V and J ends were trimmed by 3 bases and 1 base, with 12 bases remaining between them. This CDR3 reads CASGLTGTLNTGELFF. Here the CDR3 DNA reads TGTGCTAGTGGTTTAACCGGGACCTTGAACACCGGGGAGCTGTTTTTT.

This clonotype was counted only a few times. The CDR3 sequence is CASSGNTGQINYGYTF. The DNA for the CDR3 is TGTGCCAGCAGTGGAAACACGGGACAGATTAACTATGGCTACACCTTC. This chain connects TRBV9 to TRBJ1-2, with 7 positions matching TRBD1. The CDR3 covers 16 residues. Losses at the gene ends were 5 bases for V and 1 base for J; bases not matched to a gene: 11. The V gene's germline CDR1 is SGDLS and CDR2 YYNGEE. The whole variable domain, remainder taken from reference TRBV9 and TRBJ1-2, is DSGVTQTPKHLITATGQRVTLRCSPRSGDLSVYWYQQSLDQGLQFLIQYYNGEERAKGNILERFSAQQFPDLHSELNLSSLELGDSALYFCASSGNTGQINYGYTFGSGTRLTVV.

This clonotype has a handful of counts. This sequence joins TRBV4-3 and TRBJ2-3; D is unclear. This CDR3 region has 15 residues. In germline, CDR1 is LGHNA, CDR2 YSLEER. V lost 0 bases, J lost 6 bases, and 13 bases lay in between. This CDR3 is CASSQDHRGGDTQYF. As DNA, the CDR3 is TGCGCCAGCAGCCAAGACCACCGTGGTGGGGATACGCAGTATTTT.

This clonotype has just a few counts. The V gene is TRBV11-3, the J gene TRBJ2-3, with 7 bases aligning to TRBD1. The CDR3 is made up of 17 amino acids. Trimming removed 4 bases from V and 2 bases from J; junction bases left unmatched: 12. Germline CDR1 reads SGHNT; CDR2 reads YENEEA. The CDR3 DNA reads TGTGCCAGCAGCTCCGAAAGAATACAGGGGTACACAGATACGCAGTATTTT. The encoded protein is CASSSERIQGYTDTQYF. The full variable domain, its missing parts supplied by reference TRBV11-3 and TRBJ2-3, is EAGVVQSPRYKIIEKKQPVAFWCNPISGHNTLYWYLQNLGQGPELLIRYENEEAVDDSQLPKDRFSAERLKGVDSTLKIQPAELGDSAVYLCASSSERIQGYTDTQYFGPGTRLTVL.

This clonotype was seen at least ten times. The chain is built from TRBV29-1 and TRBJ1-3; D unresolved. This CDR3 has 13 residues. Trimming shortened V by 4 bases and J by 3 bases, and 10 bases separated the two germline ends. Looked up from germline, CDR1 is SQVTM and CDR2 is ANQGSEA. CDR3 nucleotide sequence: TGCAGCGTTGTGGCAGGACTTGGAAACACCATATATTTT. It encodes CSVVAGLGNTIYF.

The rearrangement uses TRBV12-3 or TRBV12-4 and TRBJ1-4; 11 nucleotides match TRBD1. V was clipped by 3 bases and J by 10 bases; unmatched bases: 10. The CDR3 sequence is 16 residues long. CDR3 sequence reads: CASSFTTGQGDVKLFF. The DNA for the CDR3 is TGTGCCAGCAGTTTTACGACGGGACAGGGGGATGTAAAACTGTTTTTT.

This clonotype was seen at least ten times. The gene calls are TRBV24-1 and TRBJ2-3, with 9 bases aligning to TRBD1. This CDR3 contains 18 residues. The V segment lost 4 bases and the J segment 2 bases; nucleotides outside the gene matches: 12. Germline loops: CDR1 KGHDR, CDR2 SFDVKD. CDR3 in DNA: TGTGCCACCAGTGACGCAAGAAGCCGGGACAGGGACACAGATACGCAGTATTTT. This translates into CATSDARSRDRDTDTQYF.

This clonotype was seen more than once but under ten times. V gene TRBV5-1 combines with J gene TRBJ2-7, with D possibly being TRBD2 (7 bases). Germline V gives CDR1 SGHRS, CDR2 YFSETQ. V shed 1 base and J shed 7 bases, with 21 bases lying between them. The CDR3 runs 16 residues. CDR3 in amino acids: CASSLSPGGGRREQYV. The CDR3 bases are TGCGCCAGCAGCTTGTCCCCCGGCGGGGGCAGACGGGAGCAGTACGTC.

This clonotype was found a few times. The chain carries TRBV29-1 and TRBJ2-7, with D perhaps TRBD1 (5 bases). The V end was cut by 2 bases, the J end by 4 bases, with 9 bases between. This CDR3 is 12 amino acids long. In germline, CDR1 is SQVTM, CDR2 ANQGSEA. The DNA of the CDR3 is TGCAGCGTTGAATCCAGGGCTTACGAGCAGTACTTC. Its translation is CSVESRAYEQYF.

The V gene is TRBV15, the J gene TRBJ1-1; TRBD1 matches 8 bases. This CDR3 region has 19 residues. From germline, CDR1 is LNHNV and CDR2 YYDKDF (reference sequence). Trimming took 1 base from V and 0 from J; bases not matched to a gene: 13. The CDR3 protein is CATSRVRTGGRFVNTEAFF. The CDR3 bases are TGTGCCACCAGCAGAGTCCGCACAGGGGGTAGGTTTGTGAACACTGAAGCTTTCTTT.

At least ten counts were recorded for this clonotype. The V call is TRBV29-1, the J call TRBJ2-2, with no clear D. CDR3 length: 14 residues. The germline gives CDR1 SQVTM, CDR2 ANQGSEA. V lost 2 bases and J 7 bases, leaving 14 bases between the germline ends. The CDR3 nucleotides are TGCAGCGTTGAACGAGGCAGTCCCAGCGGGGAGCTGTTTTTT. Its protein product is CSVERGSPSGELFF.